The 16 T cell receptor beta chains in this list originate from one sample, sequenced in a study of response to subunit inactivated influenza vaccine. In TCRdb, the RT-PCR reads were re-called with MiXCR into one record per CDR3 protein. Here the sample spans 500,000 or so distinct CDR3 sequences, about 15% being singletons. Sample: CD4+ T cells sorted from PBMCs, taken about 23 months after vaccination. The source is a man between 45 and 75 years old who received an inactivated influenza vaccine.

This clonotype was picked up a small number of times. The chain recombines TRBV21-1 with TRBJ1-5. TRBV21-1 is recorded as a pseudogene. The CDR3 has 15 amino acids. The CDR3 DNA is TGTGCCAGCAGCATGGGAACTGGGAACAATCAGCCCCAGCATTTT. This gives the protein CASSMGTGNNQPQHF.

This clonotype was found a few times. V is TRBV12-3 or TRBV12-4 and J is TRBJ1-2, with no clear D. The CDR3 is 14 amino acids. V dropped 2 bases and J dropped 5 bases, with 12 bases sitting between them. The CDR3 loop reads CASSLRQLVYGYTF. The CDR3 DNA reads as TGTGCCAGCAGTTTAAGGCAGCTCGTTTATGGCTACACCTTC.

This chain links TRBV20-1 with TRBJ2-3; D gene unclear. V was pared by 3 bases and J by 2 bases, with 9 bases between. The V gene's germline CDR1 is DFQATT and CDR2 SNEGSKA (reference sequence). CDR3 length equals 13 residues. CDR3 amino acids: CSASPLHTDTQYF. The DNA of the CDR3 is TGCAGTGCTAGTCCCCTCCACACAGATACGCAGTATTTT.

The J gene is TRBJ1-1, the V gene TRBV7-9; D is perhaps TRBD1 (6 bases). The CDR3 has 13 amino acids. Germline V gives CDR1 SEHNR, CDR2 FQNEAQ (reference sequence). Trimming cost V 5 bases and J 6 bases, with 13 bases left between them. For the CDR3, the DNA is TGTGCCAGCAGCGTATTATCAGGGGCTGAAGCTTTCTTT. It translates to CASSVLSGAEAFF.

This clonotype turned up a few times. The V call is TRBV5-6, the J call TRBJ1-6, with D possibly being TRBD1 (5 bases). V lost 4 bases to trimming and J lost 10 bases, with 15 bases between them. The CDR3 extends over 14 amino acids. CDR1 and CDR2 (germline): SGHDT, YYEEEE. DNA for the CDR3: TGTGCCAGCAGCCGTAGGAGGGGAGGATCACCCCTCCACTTT. Protein product: CASSRRRGGSPLHF. The full variable domain, rest sourced from reference TRBV5-6 and TRBJ1-6, is DAGVTQSPTHLIKTRGQQVTLRCSPKSGHDTVSWYQQALGQGPQFIFQYYEEEERQRGNFPDRFSGHQFPNYSSELNVNALLLGDSALYLCASSRRRGGSPLHFGNGTRLTVT.

The rearrangement links TRBV20-1 to TRBJ2-2; D is perhaps TRBD1 or TRBD2 (5 bases each). Germline CDR1 reads DFQATT; CDR2 reads SNEGSKA (reference sequence). The CDR3 is made up of 15 amino acids. V was shortened by 2 bases and J by 0 bases, with 10 bases between the two germline ends. The CDR3 coding sequence is TGCAGTGCTAGACGAGGGGCCTCGAACACCGGGGAGCTGTTTTTT. Its protein product is CSARRGASNTGELFF.

Many counts were recorded for this clonotype. The rearrangement joins TRBV29-1 to TRBJ2-5; D call uncertain. V was clipped by 4 bases and J by 2 bases, with 8 bases between them. Per germline, CDR1 SQVTM and CDR2 ANQGSEA. There are 12 residues in the CDR3. CDR3 region: CSVVWGQETQYF. In DNA, the CDR3 is TGCAGCGTTGTGTGGGGTCAAGAGACCCAGTACTTC. The entire variable domain, with the rest obtained from reference TRBV29-1 and TRBJ2-5, is as follows: SAVISQKPSRDICQRGTSLTIQCQVDSQVTMMFWYRQQPGQSLTLIATANQGSEATYESGFVIDKFPISRPNLTFSTLTVSNMSPEDSSIYLCSVVWGQETQYFGPGTRLLVL.

This clonotype was observed a few times. J is TRBJ2-5 and V is TRBV5-1, with D possibly matching TRBD1 (5 bases). CDR3 length equals 16 residues. The V end was cut by 0 bases, the J end by 1 base, with 13 bases between. Germline values: CDR1 SGHRS, CDR2 YFSETQ. CDR3 residues: CASSLGPSGSQETQYF. Written as DNA, the CDR3 is TGCGCCAGCAGCTTGGGGCCCTCAGGGTCCCAAGAGACCCAGTACTTC.

V usage is TRBV7-9 and J usage is TRBJ1-1; D not resolved. The CDR3 loop spans 14 amino acids. The V end was cut by 0 bases, the J end by 1 base, with 6 bases between. Germline assignment: CDR1 SEHNR and CDR2 FQNEAQ (reference sequence). CDR3 sequence reads: CASSLARTNTEAFF. CDR3 coding DNA: TGTGCCAGCAGCTTAGCCAGGACGAACACTGAAGCTTTCTTT.

This clonotype was seen repeatedly, ten times or more. The chain has TRBV28 and TRBJ2-1; the match to TRBD2 covers 14 bases. The V and J ends lost 5 bases and 8 bases, in that order; junction bases with no gene match: 8. Germline CDR1 MDHEN, CDR2 SYDVKM. The CDR3 contains 16 residues. The CDR3 loop reads CASSNTGLAGAYEQFF. In DNA, the CDR3 is TGTGCCAGCAGTAACACGGGACTAGCGGGAGCGTATGAGCAGTTCTTC.

This clonotype was recorded a few times. This chain connects TRBV29-1 to TRBJ1-1; the D gene is possibly TRBD1 (5 bases). This CDR3 contains 13 residues. CDR1 is SQVTM and CDR2 is ANQGSEA in the germline V gene. V lost 7 bases and J lost 2, with 14 bases in between. For the CDR3, the DNA is TGCAGCGCCTTGGGGGGGAAAAACACTGAAGCTTTCTTT. Protein: CSALGGKNTEAFF.

This clonotype was found once. The rearrangement uses TRBV7-6 and TRBJ2-1, with 7 bases that match TRBD2. The J segment lost 4 bases and the V segment lost 4 bases, leaving 10 bases of the junction unmatched. This CDR3 has 16 residues. Germline-derived CDR1 and CDR2 are SGHVS and FNYEAQ. The CDR3 nucleotides read TGTGCCAGCAGCTCCTCTGGGCGGGGGAAATACAATGAGCAGTTCTTC. Its protein is CASSSSGRGKYNEQFF.

Only a few counts were recorded for this clonotype. The chain couples TRBV20-1 to TRBJ2-7; 10 nucleotides agree with TRBD2. This CDR3 has 14 residues. Germline V lookup: CDR1 DFQATT, CDR2 SNEGSKA (reference sequence). V dropped 2 bases and J dropped 5; count of bases not matched to a gene: 6. In nucleotides, the CDR3 is TGCAGTGCTAGAAGCACTAGCGGGAAAGACGAGCAGTACTTC. Residues: CSARSTSGKDEQYF.

This chain joins TRBV19 and TRBJ1-2; 7 positions match TRBD1. The V and J ends lost 5 bases and 8 bases, in that order; junction bases with no gene match: 14. Looked up from germline, CDR1 is LNHDA and CDR2 is SQIVND (reference sequence). This CDR3 has 15 residues. The CDR3 region has the DNA TGTGCCAGTAGTGCCGACAGGGCCCCGGTTTGGGGCTACACCTTC. As protein: CASSADRAPVWGYTF.

Here the CDR3 DNA reads TGTGCCAGCAGCTTGCCACCACAGCCCCAGCATTTT. The encoded protein is CASSLPPQPQHF. This rearrangement joins TRBV5-5 to TRBJ1-5; D gene uncertain. Trimming pared 1 base from V and 7 bases from J, leaving 6 bases between. CDR1 SGHKS and CDR2 YYEKEE come from the germline V gene (reference sequence). The CDR3 totals 12 residues.

This clonotype was seen a few times. V gene TRBV15 combines with J gene TRBJ2-5; D not certain. CDR1 and CDR2 from the germline V gene are LNHNV and YYDKDF (reference sequence). Trimming removed 0 bases at V and 1 base at J, with 12 bases between. The CDR3 covers 16 residues. The CDR3 reads CATSRDRSGLQETQYF. In DNA, the CDR3 is TGTGCCACCAGCAGAGATCGATCGGGTCTCCAAGAGACCCAGTACTTC.